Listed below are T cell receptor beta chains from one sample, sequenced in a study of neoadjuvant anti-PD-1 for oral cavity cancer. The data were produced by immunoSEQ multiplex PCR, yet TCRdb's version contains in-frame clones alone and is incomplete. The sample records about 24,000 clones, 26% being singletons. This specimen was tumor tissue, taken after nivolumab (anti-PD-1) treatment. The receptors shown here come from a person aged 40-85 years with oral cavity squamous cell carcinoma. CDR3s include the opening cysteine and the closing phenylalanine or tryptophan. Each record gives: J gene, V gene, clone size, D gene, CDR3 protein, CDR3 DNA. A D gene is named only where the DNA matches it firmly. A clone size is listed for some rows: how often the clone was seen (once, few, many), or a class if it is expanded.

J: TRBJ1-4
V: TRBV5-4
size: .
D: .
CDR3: CASSLGEGEKLFF
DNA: TGTGCCAGCAGCTTGGGGGAGGGGGAAAAACTGTTTTTT

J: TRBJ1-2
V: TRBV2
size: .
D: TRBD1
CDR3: CASSEAGQGAYGYTF
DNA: TGTGCCAGCAGTGAAGCGGGACAGGGGGCCTATGGCTACACCTTC

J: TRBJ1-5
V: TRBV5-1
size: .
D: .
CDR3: CASRWGTDNNQPQHF
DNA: TGCGCCAGCAGATGGGGGACGGACAACAATCAGCCCCAGCATTTT

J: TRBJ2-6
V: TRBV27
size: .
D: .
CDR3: CASSRTFGGAGANVLTF
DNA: TGTGCCAGCAGCCGTACCTTCGGGGGTGCCGGGGCCAACGTCCTGACTTTC

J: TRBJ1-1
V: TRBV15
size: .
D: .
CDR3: CATSSATGSWGTEAFF
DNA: TGTGCCACCAGCAGCGCAACGGGATCCTGGGGCACTGAAGCTTTCTTT

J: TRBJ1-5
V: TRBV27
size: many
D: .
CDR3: CASSLYFQPGQPQHF
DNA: TGTGCCAGCAGTTTATATTTCCAGCCCGGTCAGCCCCAGCATTTT

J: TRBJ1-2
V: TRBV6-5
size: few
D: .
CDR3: CASSTTGDNGYTF
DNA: TGTGCCAGCAGTACTACTGGGGACAATGGCTACACCTTC

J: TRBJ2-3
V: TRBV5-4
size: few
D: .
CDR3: CASSLKTDSSTDTQYF
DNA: TGTGCCAGCAGCTTGAAGACGGACTCTAGCACAGATACGCAGTATTTT

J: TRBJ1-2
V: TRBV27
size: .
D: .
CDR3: CASSPDSYGYGYTF
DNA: TGTGCCAGCAGTCCGGACAGCTACGGCTATGGCTACACCTTC

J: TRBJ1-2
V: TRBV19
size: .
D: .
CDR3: CASSIRGRNYGYTF
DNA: TGTGCCAGTAGTATCCGGGGACGGAACTATGGCTACACCTTC

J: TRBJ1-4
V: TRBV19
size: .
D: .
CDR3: CASLDVGADEKLFF
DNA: TGTGCCAGCCTGGACGTAGGGGCGGATGAAAAACTGTTTTTT

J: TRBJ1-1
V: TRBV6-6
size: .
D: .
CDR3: CASRRGLGNTEAFF
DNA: TGTGCCAGCAGGCGAGGGCTGGGGAACACTGAAGCTTTCTTT

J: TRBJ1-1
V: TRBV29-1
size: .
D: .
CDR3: CSVALYDTEAFF
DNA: TGCAGCGTTGCGTTGTACGACACTGAAGCTTTCTTT

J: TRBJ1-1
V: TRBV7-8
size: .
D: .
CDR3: CASSPRRMGTEAFF
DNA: TGTGCCAGCAGCCCCAGGAGAATGGGGACTGAAGCTTTCTTT

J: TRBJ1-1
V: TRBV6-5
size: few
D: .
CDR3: CASSYGVRAFF
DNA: TGTGCCAGCAGTTACGGGGTAAGAGCTTTCTTT

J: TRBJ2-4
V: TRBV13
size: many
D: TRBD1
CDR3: CASSHPRGQGENIQYF
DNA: TGTGCCAGCAGTCACCCCCGCGGACAGGGGGAGAACATTCAGTACTTC

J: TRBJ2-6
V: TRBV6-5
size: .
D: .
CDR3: CASSYDRRSGANVLTF
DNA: TGTGCCAGCAGTTACGACAGACGCTCTGGGGCCAACGTCCTGACTTTC

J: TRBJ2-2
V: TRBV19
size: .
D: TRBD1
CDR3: CASQRQGMRGGELFF
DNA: TGTGCCAGTCAACGACAGGGGATGCGCGGCGGGGAGCTGTTTTTT

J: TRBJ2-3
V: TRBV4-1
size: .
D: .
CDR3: CASSQVGGSTDTQYF
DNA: TGCGCCAGCAGCCAAGTTGGCGGGAGCACAGATACGCAGTATTTT

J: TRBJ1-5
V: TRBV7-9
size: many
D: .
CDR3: CASSGSGGGPQHF
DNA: TGTGCCAGCAGCGGTAGTGGCGGGGGGCCCCAGCATTTT

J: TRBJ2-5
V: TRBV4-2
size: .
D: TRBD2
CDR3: CASSPQPWRGEGETQYF
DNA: TGTGCCAGCAGCCCACAGCCTTGGCGGGGGGAGGGAGAGACCCAGTACTTC

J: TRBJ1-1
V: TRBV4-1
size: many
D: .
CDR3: CASSPISETEAFF
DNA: TGCGCCAGCAGCCCTATTTCGGAAACTGAAGCTTTCTTT

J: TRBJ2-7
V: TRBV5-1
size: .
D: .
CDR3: CASSLGSRGTYEQYF
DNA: TGCGCCAGCAGCTTGGGGAGTAGGGGAACCTACGAGCAGTACTTC

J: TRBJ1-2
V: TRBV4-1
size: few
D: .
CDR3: CASSQDPGMDYGYTF
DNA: TGCGCCAGCAGCCAAGATCCGGGGATGGACTATGGCTACACCTTC

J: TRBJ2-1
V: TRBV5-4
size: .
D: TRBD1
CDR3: CASRRDRGFYNNEQFF
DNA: TGTGCCAGCAGGCGTGACAGGGGGTTCTACAACAATGAGCAGTTCTTC

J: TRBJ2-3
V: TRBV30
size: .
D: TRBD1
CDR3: CAWSRQGARGTDTQYF
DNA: TGTGCCTGGAGCCGACAGGGGGCGCGCGGCACAGATACGCAGTATTTT

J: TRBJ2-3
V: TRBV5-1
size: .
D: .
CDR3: CASSLGVGVADTQYF
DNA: TGCGCCAGCAGCTTGGGAGTCGGGGTTGCAGATACGCAGTATTTT

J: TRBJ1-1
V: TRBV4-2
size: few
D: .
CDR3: CASSQYGVNTEAFF
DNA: TGTGCCAGCAGCCAGTATGGGGTGAACACTGAAGCTTTCTTT

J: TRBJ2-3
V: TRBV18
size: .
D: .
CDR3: CASSPPNPPNLGADTQYF
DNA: TGTGCCAGCTCACCACCGAATCCCCCAAACTTGGGGGCAGATACGCAGTATTTT

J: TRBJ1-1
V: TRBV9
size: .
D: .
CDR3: CASSVASGSTEAFF
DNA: TGTGCCAGCAGCGTAGCTTCGGGGAGCACTGAAGCTTTCTTT

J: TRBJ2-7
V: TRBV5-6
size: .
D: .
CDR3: CASSLQAEPTYEQYF
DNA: TGTGCCAGCAGCTTGCAAGCGGAACCTACCTACGAGCAGTACTTC

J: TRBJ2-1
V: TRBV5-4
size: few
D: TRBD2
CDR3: CASSPGGLVINEQFF
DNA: TGTGCCAGCAGCCCGGGCGGACTAGTGATCAATGAGCAGTTCTTC

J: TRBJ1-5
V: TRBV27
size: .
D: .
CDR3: CASSFLAPHGLYSNQPQHF
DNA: TGTGCCAGCAGTTTTTTAGCCCCTCATGGACTTTATAGCAATCAGCCCCAGCATTTT

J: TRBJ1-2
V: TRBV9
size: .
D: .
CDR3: CASSVTSGARSYGYTF
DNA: TGTGCCAGCAGCGTAACGTCAGGGGCGAGAAGCTATGGCTACACCTTC

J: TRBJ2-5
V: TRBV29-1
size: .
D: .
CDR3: CSVYPTGRGETQYF
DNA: TGCAGCGTCTATCCCACAGGGAGGGGAGAGACCCAGTACTTC

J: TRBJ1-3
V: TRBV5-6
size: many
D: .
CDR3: CASSGTGQGNTIYF
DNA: TGTGCCAGCAGCGGAACAGGGCAGGGAAACACCATATATTTT

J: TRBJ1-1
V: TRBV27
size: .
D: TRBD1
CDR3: CASSLFGDRGMNTEAFF
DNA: TGTGCCAGCAGTTTATTCGGGGACAGGGGCATGAACACTGAAGCTTTCTTT

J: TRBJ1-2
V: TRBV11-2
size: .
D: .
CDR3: CASSSRGGVIGYTF
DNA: TGTGCCAGCAGCTCCCGGGGGGGGGTAATAGGCTACACCTTC

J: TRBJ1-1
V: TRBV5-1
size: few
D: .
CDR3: CASSSRGGGGTEAFF
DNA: TGCGCCAGCAGCTCCCGCGGAGGGGGAGGTACTGAAGCTTTCTTT

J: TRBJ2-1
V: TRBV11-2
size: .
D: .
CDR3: CASSLVSVSLYNEQFF
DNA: TGTGCCAGCAGCTTAGTGTCCGTTTCCCTCTACAATGAGCAGTTCTTC

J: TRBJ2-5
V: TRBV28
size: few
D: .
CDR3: CASSLGVGIETQYF
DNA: TGTGCCAGCAGTCTGGGCGTGGGTATAGAGACCCAGTACTTC

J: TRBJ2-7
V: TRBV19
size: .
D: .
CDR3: CASSMWHSSYEQYF
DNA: TGTGCCAGTAGTATGTGGCACAGCTCCTACGAGCAGTACTTC

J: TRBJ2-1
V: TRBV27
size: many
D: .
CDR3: CASTLYAGRYNEQFF
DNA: TGTGCCAGCACGCTCTACGCGGGCCGATATAATGAGCAGTTCTTC

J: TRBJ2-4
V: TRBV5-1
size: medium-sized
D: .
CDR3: CASSLGSVEKNIQYF
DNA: TGCGCCAGCAGCTTGGGTTCCGTAGAAAAAAACATTCAGTACTTC

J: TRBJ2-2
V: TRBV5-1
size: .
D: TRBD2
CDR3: CASSFGTSGSGTGELFF
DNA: TGCGCCAGCAGCTTTGGGACTAGCGGGAGTGGGACCGGGGAGCTGTTTTTT

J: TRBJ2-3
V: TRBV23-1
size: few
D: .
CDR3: CASSRDTTSTDTQYF
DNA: TGCGCCAGCAGCCGAGACACGACTAGCACAGATACGCAGTATTTT

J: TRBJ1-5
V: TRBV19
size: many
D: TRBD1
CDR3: CASSIGGGQGSQPQHF
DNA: TGTGCCAGTAGTATAGGAGGCGGACAGGGTTCTCAGCCCCAGCATTTT

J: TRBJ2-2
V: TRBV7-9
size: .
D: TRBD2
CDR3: CASSPGLAGTNTGELFF
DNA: TGTGCCAGCAGCCCCGGACTAGCGGGTACGAACACCGGGGAGCTGTTTTTT

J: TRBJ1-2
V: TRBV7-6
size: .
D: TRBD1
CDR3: CASSFKDRGFDGYTF
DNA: TGTGCCAGCAGCTTCAAGGACAGGGGGTTCGATGGCTACACCTTC

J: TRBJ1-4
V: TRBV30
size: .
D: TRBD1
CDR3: CAWAEGSGGGEKLFF
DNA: TGTGCCTGGGCAGAAGGATCAGGGGGCGGAGAAAAACTGTTTTTT

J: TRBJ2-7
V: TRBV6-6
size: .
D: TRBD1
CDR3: CASSRQGRSSEQYF
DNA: TGTGCCAGCAGCCGACAGGGGCGATCCTCCGAGCAGTACTTC

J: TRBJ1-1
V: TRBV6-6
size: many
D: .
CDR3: CASSPMVTEAFF
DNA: TGTGCCAGCAGTCCCATGGTCACTGAAGCTTTCTTT

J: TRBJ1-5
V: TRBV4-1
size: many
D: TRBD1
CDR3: CASSQADRVGSQPQHF
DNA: TGCGCCAGCAGCCAAGCGGACAGGGTTGGAAGTCAGCCCCAGCATTTT

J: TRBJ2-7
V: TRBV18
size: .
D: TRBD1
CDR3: CASSTGTDDYEQYF
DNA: TGTGCCAGCTCAACAGGGACAGATGACTACGAGCAGTACTTC

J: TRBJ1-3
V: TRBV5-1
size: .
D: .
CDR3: CASSLVQGSGNTIYF
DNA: TGCGCCAGCAGCTTGGTCCAGGGGTCTGGAAACACCATATATTTT

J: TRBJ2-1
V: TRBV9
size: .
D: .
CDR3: CASSLGLSSYNEQFF
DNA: TGTGCCAGCAGCCTGGGACTTAGCTCCTACAATGAGCAGTTCTTC

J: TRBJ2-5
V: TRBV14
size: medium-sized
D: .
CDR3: CASSQVKNQETQYF
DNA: TGTGCCAGCAGCCAAGTAAAGAACCAAGAGACCCAGTACTTC

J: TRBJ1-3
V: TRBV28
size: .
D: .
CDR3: CASSLMTGTGNTIYF
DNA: TGTGCCAGCAGCCTTATGACGGGGACTGGAAACACCATATATTTT

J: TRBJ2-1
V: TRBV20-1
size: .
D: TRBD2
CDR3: CSAPGLSEQFF
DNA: TGCAGTGCTCCGGGACTATCAGAGCAGTTCTTC